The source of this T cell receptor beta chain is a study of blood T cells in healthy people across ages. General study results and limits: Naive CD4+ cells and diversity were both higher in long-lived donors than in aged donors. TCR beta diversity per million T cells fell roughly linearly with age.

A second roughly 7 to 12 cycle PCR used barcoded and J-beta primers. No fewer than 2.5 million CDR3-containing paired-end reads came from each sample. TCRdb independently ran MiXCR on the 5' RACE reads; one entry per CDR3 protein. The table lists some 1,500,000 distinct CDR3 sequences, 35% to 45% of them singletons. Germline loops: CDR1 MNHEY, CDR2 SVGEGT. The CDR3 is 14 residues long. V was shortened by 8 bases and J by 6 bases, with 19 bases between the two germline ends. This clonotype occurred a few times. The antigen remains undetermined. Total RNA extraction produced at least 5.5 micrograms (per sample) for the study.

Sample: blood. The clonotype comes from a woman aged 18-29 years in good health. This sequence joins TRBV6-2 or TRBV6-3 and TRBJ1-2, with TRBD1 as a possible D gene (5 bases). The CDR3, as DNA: TGTGCCAGCTCACGACCGGGGCCTTCAAATGGCTACACCTTC. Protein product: CASSRPGPSNGYTF.